This TCR beta chain was documented in a study of blood T cell repertoires in COVID-19. Across the whole study: Donors in the United States, Italy and Spain gave samples during acute or convalescent COVID-19. The analysed material was cDNA or gDNA that came from T cells, B-cell-depleted T cells, or PBMCs.

The V gene's germline CDR1 is WSHSY and CDR2 SAAADI. CDR3 length equals 14 residues. After removal of 7 bases from V and 4 bases from J, the junction contained 7 bases not matched to a gene. Study processing details: Amplified reference gene primers provided the basis for estimating nucleated cell counts. The data were produced by immunoSEQ multiplex PCR, yet TCRdb's version contains in-frame clones alone and is incomplete. V and J calls and clone size follow that table, whereas D and trimming were derived from the DNA. The data show roughly 250,000 clones, approximately 80% seen once. The clonotype was recovered from a woman in her forties or fifties with acute or convalescent COVID-19. This chain connects TRBV10-2 to TRBJ2-1, with 7 bases lining up with TRBD2. Material: peripheral blood. This chain's CDR3 is CASIRAGLYNEQFF. CDR3 sequence (DNA): TGCGCCAGCATAAGAGCGGGGTTATACAATGAGCAGTTCTTC.